These 17 T cell receptor beta chains were all obtained from the same sample, sequenced in a study of monozygotic twins with inflammatory bowel disease. Following a re-call of the 5' RACE reads, TCRdb has one entry per CDR3 protein and lacks DNA. This repertoire includes more than 95,000 distinct CDR3 sequences. Sequencing was carried out using blood. The source of these receptors is a human donor with ulcerative colitis or Crohn's disease, or a healthy co-twin of an affected twin (not recorded which).

This clonotype is deemed medium-sized by its frequency. The chain joins TRBV14 to TRBJ1-2. The CDR3 contains 13 residues. CDR1 is SGHDN, CDR2 FVKESK, per germline. This CDR3 is CASSQVRMYGYTF.

This chain links TRBV29-1 with TRBJ1-3; checking the TCRdb D call of TRBD1 is not possible without DNA. This CDR3 has 16 amino acids. Per the germline V gene, CDR1 is SQVTM and CDR2 is ANQGSEA. Here the CDR3 reads CSVYTDRLSSGNTIYF.

This chain connects TRBV25-1 to TRBJ1-1; the D call from TCRdb, TRBD1, cannot be confirmed without DNA. CDR3 length equals 13 residues. Germline lookup yields CDR1 MGHDK and CDR2 SYGVNS. The CDR3 loop is CASSRGARTEAFF.

The rearrangement joins TRBV10-3 to TRBJ2-7; TCRdb indicates TRBD1, and absent DNA this call remains unverified. CDR3 length: 13 residues. The germline V gene encodes CDR1 ENHRY and CDR2 SYGVKD. The CDR3 reads CAISGNEGDEQYF.

The chain couples TRBV12-3 or TRBV12-4 to TRBJ2-7; TCRdb's assignment of TRBD2 cannot be checked, as there is no DNA. The CDR3 covers 14 residues. CDR3 amino acids: CASSLIGPINEQYF.

The J gene is TRBJ2-7, the V gene TRBV7-2; TCRdb reports TRBD2, a call that lacks DNA to check it against. The CDR3 is 17 amino acids. The V gene's germline CDR1 is SGHTA and CDR2 FQGNSA. The chain's CDR3 is CASSPTVLAGSSYEQYF.

The chain is built from TRBV20-1 and TRBJ1-4; TCRdb designates TRBD1, a call that cannot be tested without DNA. CDR1 is DFQATT and CDR2 is SNEGSKA in the germline V gene (reference sequence). The CDR3 sequence is 15 residues long. The CDR3 spells CSASDRGEANEKLFF.

The chain links TRBV20-1 to TRBJ1-1; as DNA is missing, the TRBD1 call by TCRdb cannot be tested. Germline V CDR1 and CDR2: DFQATT, SNEGSKA (reference sequence). This CDR3 contains 13 residues. CDR3 loop: CRTLRGPGTEAFF.

V usage is TRBV20-1 and J usage is TRBJ2-3; the TCRdb call, TRBD2, lacks DNA for checking. Germline CDR1 reads DFQATT; CDR2 reads SNEGSKA (reference sequence). The CDR3 is made up of 13 amino acids. This chain's CDR3 is CSARPLGADTQYF.

The V call is TRBV6-1, the J call TRBJ2-2; without DNA, the TCRdb call of TRBD2 cannot be checked. This CDR3 contains 17 residues. The germline V gene has CDR1 MNHNS and CDR2 SASEGT. CDR3 protein: CASNNYGLAVTTGELFF.

The V gene is TRBV5-4, the J gene TRBJ2-2. The germline V gene encodes CDR1 SGHNT and CDR2 YYREEE (reference sequence). The CDR3 has 15 amino acids. CDR3 in amino acids: CASSLASGDTGELFF.

This chain uses TRBV6-2 or TRBV6-3 with TRBJ2-1; TCRdb calls TRBD1, which cannot be checked without DNA. The germline CDR1 and CDR2 sequences are MNHEY and SVGEGT. The CDR3 covers 15 residues. CDR3: CASIKAGGTGRVLSF.

J is TRBJ1-4 and V is TRBV6-1. The CDR3 covers 14 residues. Germline V gives CDR1 MNHNS, CDR2 SASEGT. The CDR3 spells CAAKRTARGEKLFF.

V and J are TRBV30 and TRBJ1-2; absent DNA, TCRdb's TRBD1 call cannot be checked. The CDR3 is 14 residues long. Germline-derived CDR1 and CDR2 are GTSNPN and SVGIG (reference sequence). CDR3 protein: CAWSVGDRGYGYTF. Variable domain in full (rest from reference TRBV30 and TRBJ1-2): SQTIHQWPATLVQPVGSPLSLECTVEGTSNPNLYWYRQAAGRGLQLLFYSVGIGQISSEVPQNLSASRPQDRQFILSSKKLLLSDSGFYLCAWSVGDRGYGYTFGSGTRLTVV.

J is TRBJ2-2 and V is TRBV5-1; with no DNA, the TCRdb D assignment of TRBD2 cannot be verified. This CDR3 is built from 17 residues. Germline lookup yields CDR1 SGHRS and CDR2 YFSETQ. The CDR3 loop reads CASSDPAGGPGTGELFF.

The genes are TRBV6-2 or TRBV6-3 and TRBJ1-2; TCRdb indicates TRBD1, and absent DNA this call remains unverified. This CDR3 is 13 amino acids long. From germline, CDR1 is MNHEY and CDR2 SVGEGT. The CDR3 here is CASRLQGRDGYTF.

The rearrangement uses TRBV7-2 and TRBJ2-7; the D call of TRBD2 rests on TCRdb alone, since no DNA is present to check it. There are 17 residues in the CDR3. CDR1 is SGHTA and CDR2 is FQGNSA in the germline V gene. CDR3 protein: CASRYTSGVSGSYEQYF.